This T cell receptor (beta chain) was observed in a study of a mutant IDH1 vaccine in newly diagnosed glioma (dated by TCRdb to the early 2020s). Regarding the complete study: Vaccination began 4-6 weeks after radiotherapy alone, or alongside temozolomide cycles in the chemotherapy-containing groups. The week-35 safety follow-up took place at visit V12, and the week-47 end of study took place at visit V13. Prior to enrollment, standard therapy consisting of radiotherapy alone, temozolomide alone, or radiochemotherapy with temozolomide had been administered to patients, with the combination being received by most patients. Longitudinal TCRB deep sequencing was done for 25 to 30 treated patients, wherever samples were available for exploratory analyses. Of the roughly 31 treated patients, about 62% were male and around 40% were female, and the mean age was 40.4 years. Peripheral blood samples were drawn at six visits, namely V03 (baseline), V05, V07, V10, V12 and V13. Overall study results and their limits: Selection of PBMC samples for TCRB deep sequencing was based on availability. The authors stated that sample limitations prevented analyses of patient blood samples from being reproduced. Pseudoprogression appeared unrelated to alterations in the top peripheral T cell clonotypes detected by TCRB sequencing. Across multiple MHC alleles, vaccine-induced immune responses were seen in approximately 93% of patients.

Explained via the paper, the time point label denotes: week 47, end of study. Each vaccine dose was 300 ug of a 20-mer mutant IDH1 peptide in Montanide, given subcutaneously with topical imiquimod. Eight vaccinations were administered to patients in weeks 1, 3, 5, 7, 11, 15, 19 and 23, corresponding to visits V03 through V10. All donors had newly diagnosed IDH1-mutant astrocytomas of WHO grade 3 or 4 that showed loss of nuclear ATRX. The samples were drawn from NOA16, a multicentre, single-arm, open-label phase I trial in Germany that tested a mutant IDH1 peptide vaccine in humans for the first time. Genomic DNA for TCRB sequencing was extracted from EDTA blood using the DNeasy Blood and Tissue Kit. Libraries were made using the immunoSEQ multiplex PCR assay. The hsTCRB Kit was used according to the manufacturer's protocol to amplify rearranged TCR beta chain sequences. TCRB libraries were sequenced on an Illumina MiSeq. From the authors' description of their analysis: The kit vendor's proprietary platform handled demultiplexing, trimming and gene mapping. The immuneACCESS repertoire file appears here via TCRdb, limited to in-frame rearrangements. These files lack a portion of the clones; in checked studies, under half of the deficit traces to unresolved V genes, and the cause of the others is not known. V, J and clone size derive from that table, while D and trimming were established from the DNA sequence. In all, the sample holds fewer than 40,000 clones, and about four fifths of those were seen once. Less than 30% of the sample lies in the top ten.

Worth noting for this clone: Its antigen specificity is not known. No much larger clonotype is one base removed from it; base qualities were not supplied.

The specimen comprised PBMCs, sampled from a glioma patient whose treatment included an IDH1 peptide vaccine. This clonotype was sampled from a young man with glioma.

The CDR3 is CASSTVTGWALNEKLFF. The DNA sequence reads TGTGCCAGCAGCACCGTGACAGGGTGGGCGCTTAATGAAAAACTGTTTTTT. Recombination linked TRBV9 to TRBJ1-4; 7 bases in between match TRBD1. V is pruned by 4 bases and J by 4 bases, leaving 13 bases of the junction without a gene match. The germline V gene sets CDR1 to SGDLS and CDR2 to YYNGEE. The CDR3 has 17 amino acids, counting the end cysteine and phenylalanine. Only the CDR3 DNA stays, 51 bases, in frame from base 1.